One and the same sample provided the 2 T cell receptor beta chains below, sequenced in a study of blood T cell repertoires in COVID-19. Here immunoSEQ multiplex PCR was the method, and the copy in TCRdb shows in-frame clones only, minus some. Among 140,000 to 150,000 clones listed, approximately 88% were seen once. The sequenced sample consisted of peripheral blood. Receptors were obtained from a woman between 45 and 60 years old with acute or convalescent COVID-19.

The chain carries TRBV7-3 and TRBJ2-1, with 9 bases lining up with TRBD2. V gave up 4 bases and J gave up 10 bases; unmatched junction bases: 5. Germline values: CDR1 SGHTA, CDR2 FQGTGA. The CDR3 totals 13 residues. CDR3 DNA sequence: TGTGCCAGCAGCTCCAGACTAGCGGCCGAGCAGTTCTTC. It is translated as CASSSRLAAEQFF.

The J gene is TRBJ1-1, the V gene TRBV30; the D is unclear. The CDR3 covers 13 residues. V lost 0 bases and J lost 1, with 6 bases in between. Germline assignment: CDR1 GTSNPN and CDR2 SVGIG (reference sequence). The CDR3 loop reads CAWSVAPNTEAFF. The CDR3 DNA is TGTGCCTGGAGTGTAGCCCCGAACACTGAAGCTTTCTTT.